This T cell receptor (beta chain) was recorded in a study of TIL therapy for anti-PD-1-resistant metastatic lung cancer (dated by TCRdb to 2020 to 2022). Background on the whole study: Tumors were harvested prior to any PD-1/PD-L1 blockade, after which nivolumab was administered to patients, and lymphodepletion, expanded TIL infusion and IL-2 were given to patients who progressed. Enrolled patients had a median age of 54 years (range 38-75) and a median tumor PD-L1 proportion score of approximately 6%. The cohort was composed predominantly of lung adenocarcinoma, with a handful of EGFR-mutant and two ALK-rearranged tumors included, and half of patients were identified as current or former smokers. Across the cohort, whole-exome sequencing showed a median non-synonymous tumor mutation burden of approximately 1.5 mutations per megabase. Clonotypes were tracked across tumor, expanded TIL product and serial blood samples by T cell receptor beta sequencing of tumor and peripheral blood. Broad study findings and their caveats: The study protocol defined all tumor marker inferences as exploratory. Infused TIL clonotypes partially replaced the baseline peripheral repertoire then decayed over months, with no apparent association between persistence and response. The cohort was highly selected, including more treatment-naive, never-smoker and oncogene-addicted patients than is typical, which limits generalizability.

This specimen's time point label, interpreted: pre-treatment sample, taken before nivolumab and TIL therapy. A phase I trial run at two centers enrolled adults with stage 4 NSCLC between October 2017 and January 2020. Samples came from a single-arm, open-label phase I trial of tumor-infiltrating lymphocyte therapy with nivolumab in advanced non-small cell lung cancer. Mononuclear cells from blood collected in EDTA tubes were isolated on a Ficoll gradient and snap-frozen as pellets, and DNA was then extracted using a Qiagen mini-prep kit. Details on this clone: The specificity of this receptor is unknown. No base qualities exist here, and no much larger clone lies one base off it.

TCR beta CDR3 regions were amplified from genomic DNA with the immunoSEQ v3 hsTCRB kit using bias-controlled multiplex PCR. TCR libraries were sequenced on an Illumina NextSeq 500 to some 2.2 million read pairs for survey level or about 5-6.5 million for deep level. Per the source publication's procedure: The immunoSEQ Analyzer software assigned V, D and J genes, filtered out non-productive sequences, and reported clonality. Repertoires of infused TIL and blood were compared using productive Simpson clonality and the Morisita overlap index of productive TRB rearrangements. Absolute clonotype counts in blood were estimated as lymphocyte count times CD3+ fraction times the clone's productive frequency. In its TCRdb copy, this immuneACCESS table keeps in-frame sequences only and misses some clones. Where compared with another copy, unresolved V genes explain less than half of these, and the others have no known cause. The DNA was the basis for D and trimming; V, J and clone size are from that table. Across this sample there are about 32,000 clones, with around two thirds seen only once. The ten largest clones represent 2.7% of the sample.

This material consisted of blood, taken at baseline. This TCR was sampled from a woman between 30 and 80 years old with non-small cell lung cancer.

The nucleotide sequence is given as TGTGCCAGTACAGGGCGAGGCAATCAGCCCCAGCATTTT. This is translated as CASTGRGNQPQHF. The chain joins TRBV19 to TRBJ1-5, with TRBD1 as a weak D call on 5 bases. CDR1 LNHDA and CDR2 SQIVND are derived from the germline V gene (reference sequence). The CDR3, cysteine through phenylalanine, is 13 amino acids long. CDR3 DNA only is kept here, 39 bases in frame from base 1. The junction carries 9 bases between V and J, which are trimmed by 7 bases and 2 bases respectively.